This T cell receptor (beta chain) was sequenced for a study of siplizumab effects on memory and regulatory T cells. Germline V CDR1 and CDR2: SGHTA, FQGTGA. V trimming: 2 bases; J trimming: 5 bases; junction bases outside the gene matches: 6. CDR3 length equals 16 residues. Sequencing was performed with immunoSEQ multiplex PCR; in TCRdb, only in-frame clones are kept and a portion is missing. Here the sample spans about 97,000 clones, about 90% being singletons. The source is a human donor in good health. The chain joins TRBV7-3 to TRBJ2-7; 13 bases line up with TRBD2. Sample: non-Treg CD4+ T cells sorted from blood. The CDR3: CASSLLGTSGNNEQYF. In nucleotides, the CDR3 is TGTGCCAGCAGCTTATTGGGGACTAGCGGGAATAACGAGCAGTACTTC.